This T cell receptor beta chain was sequenced during a study of T-cell reconstitution after alpha-beta-depleted transplantation in children. Using unique molecular identifiers, the investigators prepared the TCRbeta library. Using its own MiXCR run on the PCR reads, TCRdb lists one record per CDR3 protein. Of 350,000 to 450,000 distinct CDR3 sequences listed, around 21% were seen once; the top ten hold around 4%. The sample holds a few counts of this clonotype. After removal of 5 bases from V and 0 bases from J, the junction contained 4 bases not matched to a gene. This CDR3 has 14 residues. Source: PBMCs from the stem cell graft donor, taken from the stem cell graft. This sequence was found in a human donor who donated a stem cell graft to a child with acute myeloid leukemia. The chain uses TRBV12-3 or TRBV12-4 and TRBJ2-7; TRBD1 agrees at 7 bases. The CDR3 sequence is CASSATGSSYEQYF. The DNA for the CDR3 is TGTGCCAGCAGTGCGACAGGGAGCTCCTACGAGCAGTACTTC.